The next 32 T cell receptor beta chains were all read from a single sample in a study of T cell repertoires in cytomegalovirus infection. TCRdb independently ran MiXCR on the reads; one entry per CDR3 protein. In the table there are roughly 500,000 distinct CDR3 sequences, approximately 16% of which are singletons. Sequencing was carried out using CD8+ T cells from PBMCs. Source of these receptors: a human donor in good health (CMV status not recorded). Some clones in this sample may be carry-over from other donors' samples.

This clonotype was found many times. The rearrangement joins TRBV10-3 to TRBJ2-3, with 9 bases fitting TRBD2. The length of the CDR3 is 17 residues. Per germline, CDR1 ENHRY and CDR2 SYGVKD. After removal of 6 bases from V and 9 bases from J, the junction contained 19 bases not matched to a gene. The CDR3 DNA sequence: TGTGCCATCAGCGCCGGGAATTGGGCGGGGGGGCAGAAGACGCAGTATTTT. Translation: CAISAGNWAGGQKTQYF.

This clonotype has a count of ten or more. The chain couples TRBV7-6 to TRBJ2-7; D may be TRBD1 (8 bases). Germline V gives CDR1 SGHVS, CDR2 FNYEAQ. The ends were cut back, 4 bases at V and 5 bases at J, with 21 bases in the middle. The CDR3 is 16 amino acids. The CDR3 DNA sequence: TGTGCCAGCAGCTCACGTTCAGGGGGCGCGGGGGACGAGCAGTACTTC. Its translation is CASSSRSGGAGDEQYF.

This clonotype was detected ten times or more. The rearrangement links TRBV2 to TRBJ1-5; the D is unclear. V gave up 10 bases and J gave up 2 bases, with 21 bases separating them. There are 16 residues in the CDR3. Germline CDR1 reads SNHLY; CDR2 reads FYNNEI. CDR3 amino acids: CATTPGPLSGNQPQHF. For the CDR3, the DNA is TGTGCCACCACCCCGGGCCCCCTGAGTGGCAATCAGCCCCAGCATTTT.

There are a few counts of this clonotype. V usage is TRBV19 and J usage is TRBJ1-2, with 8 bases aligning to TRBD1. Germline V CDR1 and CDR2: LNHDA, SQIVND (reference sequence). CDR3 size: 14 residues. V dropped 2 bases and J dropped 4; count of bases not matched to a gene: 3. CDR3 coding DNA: TGTGCCAGTAGTATATGGGACAGGACCTATGGCTACACCTTC. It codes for CASSIWDRTYGYTF.

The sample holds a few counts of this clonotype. The CDR3 region has the DNA TGTGCCATCAGTGGACTAAGACAGGCGAACACTGAAGCTTTCTTT. Its translation is CAISGLRQANTEAFF. This chain joins TRBV10-3 and TRBJ1-1; D may be TRBD1 (6 bases). Between the trimmed V and J ends, which lost 4 bases and 1 base, there was a span of 13 bases. Looked up from germline, CDR1 is ENHRY and CDR2 is SYGVKD. The CDR3 consists of 15 residues.

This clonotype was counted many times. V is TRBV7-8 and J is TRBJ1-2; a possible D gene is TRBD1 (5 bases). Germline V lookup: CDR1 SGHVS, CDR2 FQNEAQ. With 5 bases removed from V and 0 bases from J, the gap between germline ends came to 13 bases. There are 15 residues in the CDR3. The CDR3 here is CASSGWGGTNYGYTF. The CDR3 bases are TGTGCCAGCAGCGGGTGGGGGGGAACTAACTATGGCTACACCTTC.

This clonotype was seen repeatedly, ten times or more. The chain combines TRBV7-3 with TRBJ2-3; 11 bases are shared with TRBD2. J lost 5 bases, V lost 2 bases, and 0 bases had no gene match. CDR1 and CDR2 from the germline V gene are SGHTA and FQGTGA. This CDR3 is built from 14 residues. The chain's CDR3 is CASSLGTSGDTQYF. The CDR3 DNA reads TGTGCCAGCAGCTTAGGGACTAGCGGAGATACGCAGTATTTT. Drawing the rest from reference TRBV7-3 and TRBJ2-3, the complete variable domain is GAGVSQTPSNKVTEKGKYVELRCDPISGHTALYWYRQSLGQGPEFLIYFQGTGAADDSGLPNDRFFAVRPEGSVSTLKIQRTERGDSAVYLCASSLGTSGDTQYFGPGTRLTVL.

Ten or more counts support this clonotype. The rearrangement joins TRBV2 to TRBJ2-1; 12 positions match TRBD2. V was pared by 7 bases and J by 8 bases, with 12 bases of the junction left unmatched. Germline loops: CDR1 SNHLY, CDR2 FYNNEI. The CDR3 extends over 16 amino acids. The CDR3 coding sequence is TGTGCCAGCATATGGGAGACTAGCGGGAGTTTCCATGAGCAGTTCTTC. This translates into CASIWETSGSFHEQFF.

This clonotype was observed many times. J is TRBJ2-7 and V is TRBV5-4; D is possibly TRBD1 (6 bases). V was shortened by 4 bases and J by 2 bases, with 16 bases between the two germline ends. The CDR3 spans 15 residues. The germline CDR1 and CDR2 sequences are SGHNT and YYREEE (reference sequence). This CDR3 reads CASSGGGEGTYEQYF. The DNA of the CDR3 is TGTGCCAGCAGCGGGGGCGGAGAAGGGACCTACGAGCAGTACTTC.

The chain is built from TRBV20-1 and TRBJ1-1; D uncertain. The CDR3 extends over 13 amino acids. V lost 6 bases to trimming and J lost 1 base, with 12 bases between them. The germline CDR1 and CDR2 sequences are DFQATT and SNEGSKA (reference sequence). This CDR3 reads CSAPDGKNTEAFF. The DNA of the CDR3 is TGCAGTGCCCCAGACGGCAAGAACACTGAAGCTTTCTTT.

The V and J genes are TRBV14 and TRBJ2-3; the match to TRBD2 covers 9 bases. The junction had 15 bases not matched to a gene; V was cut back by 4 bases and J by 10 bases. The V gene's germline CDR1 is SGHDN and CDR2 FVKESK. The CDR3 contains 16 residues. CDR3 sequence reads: CASSPGSLAGLLSQYF. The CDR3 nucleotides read TGTGCCAGCAGCCCTGGTTCACTAGCGGGCCTCCTTTCGCAGTATTTT.

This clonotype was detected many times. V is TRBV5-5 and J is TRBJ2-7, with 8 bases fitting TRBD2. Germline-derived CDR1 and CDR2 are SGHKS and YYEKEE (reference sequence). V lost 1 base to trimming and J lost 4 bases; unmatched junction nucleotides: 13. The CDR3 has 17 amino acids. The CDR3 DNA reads TGTGCCAGCAGCTTGTACGCGGGGGGATCGGTTCCGTACGAGCAGTACTTC. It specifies CASSLYAGGSVPYEQYF.

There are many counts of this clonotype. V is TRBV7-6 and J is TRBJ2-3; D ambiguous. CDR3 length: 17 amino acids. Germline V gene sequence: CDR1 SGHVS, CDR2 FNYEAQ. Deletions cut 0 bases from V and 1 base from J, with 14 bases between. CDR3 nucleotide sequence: TGTGCCAGCAGCTTAGCCGCCCTCGCATATGGCACAGATACGCAGTATTTT. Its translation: CASSLAALAYGTDTQYF.

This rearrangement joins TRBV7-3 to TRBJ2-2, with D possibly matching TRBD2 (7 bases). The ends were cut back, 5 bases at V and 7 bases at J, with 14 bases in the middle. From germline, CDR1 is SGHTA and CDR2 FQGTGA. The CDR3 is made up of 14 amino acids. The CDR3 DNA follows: TGTGCCAGCAGCCGCGGGGGCGGGGGCGGGGAGCTGTTTTTT. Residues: CASSRGGGGGELFF.

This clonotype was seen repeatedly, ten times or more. In DNA form, the CDR3 reads TGTGCCAGCAGTTTAGGGTGGGGGGCTTTCTTT. As protein: CASSLGWGAFF. The rearrangement joins TRBV12-3 or TRBV12-4 to TRBJ1-1; a weak D match, TRBD1 (5 bases). With 1 base removed from V and 11 bases from J, the gap between germline ends came to 8 bases. This CDR3 is 11 amino acids long.

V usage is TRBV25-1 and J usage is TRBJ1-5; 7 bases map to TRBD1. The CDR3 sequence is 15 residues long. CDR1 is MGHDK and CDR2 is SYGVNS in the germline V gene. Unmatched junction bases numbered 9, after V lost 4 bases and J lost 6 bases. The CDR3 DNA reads TGTGCCAGCAGTGCCTGGGAGGGGGCTGGTCAGCCCCAGCATTTT. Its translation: CASSAWEGAGQPQHF.

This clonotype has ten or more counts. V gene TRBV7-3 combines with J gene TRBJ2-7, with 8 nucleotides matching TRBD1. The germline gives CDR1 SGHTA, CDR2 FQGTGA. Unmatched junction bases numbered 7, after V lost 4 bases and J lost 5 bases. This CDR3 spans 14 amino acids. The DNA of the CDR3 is TGTGCCAGCAGCTCTATGACAGGGGCGCACGAGCAGTACTTC. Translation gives CASSSMTGAHEQYF.

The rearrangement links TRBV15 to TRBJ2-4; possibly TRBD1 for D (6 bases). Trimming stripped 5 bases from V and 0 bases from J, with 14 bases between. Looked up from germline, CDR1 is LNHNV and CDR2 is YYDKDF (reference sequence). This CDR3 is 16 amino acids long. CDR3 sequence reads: CATSSRDTLAKNIQYF. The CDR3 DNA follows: TGTGCCACCAGCTCCCGGGACACGCTAGCCAAAAACATTCAGTACTTC.

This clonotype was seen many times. The CDR3 reads CASSLPGAANTGELFF. The DNA of the CDR3 is TGTGCCAGCAGCTTGCCGGGTGCGGCGAACACCGGGGAGCTGTTTTTT. This chain joins TRBV7-9 and TRBJ2-2; D call uncertain. Germline V gives CDR1 SEHNR, CDR2 FQNEAQ (reference sequence). Trimming took off 3 bases at V and 0 bases at J, with 11 bases between the two ends. The CDR3 consists of 16 residues.

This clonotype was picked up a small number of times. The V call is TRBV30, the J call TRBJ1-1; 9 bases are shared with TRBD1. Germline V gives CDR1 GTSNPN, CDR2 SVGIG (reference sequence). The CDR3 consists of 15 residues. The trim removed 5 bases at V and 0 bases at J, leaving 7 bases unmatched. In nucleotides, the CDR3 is TGTGCCTGGGGGACAGGGATAGGTATGAACACTGAAGCTTTCTTT. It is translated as CAWGTGIGMNTEAFF. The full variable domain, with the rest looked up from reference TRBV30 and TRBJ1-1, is SQTIHQWPATLVQPVGSPLSLECTVEGTSNPNLYWYRQAAGRGLQLLFYSVGIGQISSEVPQNLSASRPQDRQFILSSKKLLLSDSGFYLCAWGTGIGMNTEAFFGQGTRLTVV.

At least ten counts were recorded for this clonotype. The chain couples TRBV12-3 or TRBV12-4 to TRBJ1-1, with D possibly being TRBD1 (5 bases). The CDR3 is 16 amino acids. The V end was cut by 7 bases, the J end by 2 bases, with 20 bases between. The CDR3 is CASIPGSRGINTEAFF. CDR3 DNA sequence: TGTGCCAGCATCCCGGGATCACGGGGGATCAACACTGAAGCTTTCTTT.

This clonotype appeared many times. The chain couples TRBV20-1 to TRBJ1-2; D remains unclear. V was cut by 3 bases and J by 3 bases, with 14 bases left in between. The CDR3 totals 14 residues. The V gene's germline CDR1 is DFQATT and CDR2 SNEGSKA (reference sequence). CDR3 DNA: TGCAGTGCTAGGGGAGGAAGGTTCGACTATGGCTACACCTTC. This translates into CSARGGRFDYGYTF.

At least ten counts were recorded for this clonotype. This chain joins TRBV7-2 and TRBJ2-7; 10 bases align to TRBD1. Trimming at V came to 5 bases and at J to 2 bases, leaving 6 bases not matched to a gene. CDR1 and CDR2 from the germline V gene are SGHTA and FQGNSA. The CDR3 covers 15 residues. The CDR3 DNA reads TGTGCCAGCAGCCCCCTCGGGACAGGGGCCTACGAGCAGTACTTC. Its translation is CASSPLGTGAYEQYF.

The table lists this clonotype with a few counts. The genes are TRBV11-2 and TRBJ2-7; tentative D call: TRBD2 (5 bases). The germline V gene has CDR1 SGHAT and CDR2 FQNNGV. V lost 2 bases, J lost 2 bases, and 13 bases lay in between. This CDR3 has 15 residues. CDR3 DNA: TGTGCCAGCAGCTTACTACGGGATACCACCTACGAGCAGTACTTC. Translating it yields CASSLLRDTTYEQYF.

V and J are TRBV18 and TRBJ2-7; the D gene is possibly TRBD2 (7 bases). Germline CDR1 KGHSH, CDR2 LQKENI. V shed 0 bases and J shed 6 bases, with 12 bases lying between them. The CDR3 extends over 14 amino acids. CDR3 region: CASSPPGGGPEQYF. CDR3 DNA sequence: TGTGCCAGCTCACCACCGGGGGGGGGCCCCGAGCAGTACTTC.

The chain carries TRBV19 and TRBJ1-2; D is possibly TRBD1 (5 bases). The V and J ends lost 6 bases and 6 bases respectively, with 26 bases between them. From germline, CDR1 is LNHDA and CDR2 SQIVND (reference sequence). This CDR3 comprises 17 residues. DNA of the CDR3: TGTGCCAGTAGCCCCTCAGGTGGGGGGGAAGGAGTGGATGGCTACACCTTC. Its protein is CASSPSGGGEGVDGYTF.

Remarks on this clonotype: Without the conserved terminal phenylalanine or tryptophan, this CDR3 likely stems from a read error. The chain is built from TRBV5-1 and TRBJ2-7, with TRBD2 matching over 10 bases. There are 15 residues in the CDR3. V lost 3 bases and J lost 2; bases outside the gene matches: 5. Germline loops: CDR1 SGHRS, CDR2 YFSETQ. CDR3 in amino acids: CASSSRTSGTYEQYL. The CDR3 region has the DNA TGCGCCAGCAGCTCCAGGACTAGCGGCACCTACGAGCAGTACTTA.

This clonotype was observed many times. CDR3 bases: TGTGCCAGCAGCGCGGGACTAGCGGGGGGTAGTTCCTACAATGAGCAGTTCTTC. Protein: CASSAGLAGGSSYNEQFF. The chain couples TRBV7-8 to TRBJ2-1; 15 bases are shared with TRBD2. Germline V gives CDR1 SGHVS, CDR2 FQNEAQ. Trimming took 5 bases from V and 1 from J; bases not matched to a gene: 6. This CDR3 region has 18 residues.

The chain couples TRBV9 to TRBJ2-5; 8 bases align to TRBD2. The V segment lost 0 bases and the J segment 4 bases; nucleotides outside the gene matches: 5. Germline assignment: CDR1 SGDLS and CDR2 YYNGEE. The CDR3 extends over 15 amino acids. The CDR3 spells CASSVASGGGETQYF. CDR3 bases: TGTGCCAGCAGCGTAGCGTCCGGGGGGGGAGAGACCCAGTACTTC.

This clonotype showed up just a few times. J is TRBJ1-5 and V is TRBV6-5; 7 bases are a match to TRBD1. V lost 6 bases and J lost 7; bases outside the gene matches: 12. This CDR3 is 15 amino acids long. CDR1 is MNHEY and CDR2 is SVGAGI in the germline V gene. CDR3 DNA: TGTGCCAGCAGCCAACGGCGGACAGGCGGACAGCCCCAGCATTTT. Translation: CASSQRRTGGQPQHF.

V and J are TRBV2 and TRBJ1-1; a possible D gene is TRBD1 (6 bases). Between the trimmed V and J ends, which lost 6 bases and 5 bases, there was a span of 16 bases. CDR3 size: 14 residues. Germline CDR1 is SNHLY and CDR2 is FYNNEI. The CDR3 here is CASREDSRGTEAFF. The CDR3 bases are TGTGCCAGCAGGGAGGACAGTCGGGGTACTGAAGCTTTCTTT. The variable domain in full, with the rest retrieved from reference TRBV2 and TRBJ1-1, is EPEVTQTPSHQVTQMGQEVILRCVPISNHLYFYWYRQILGQKVEFLVSFYNNEISEKSEIFDDQFSVERPDGSNFTLKIRSTKLEDSAMYFCASREDSRGTEAFFGQGTRLTVV.

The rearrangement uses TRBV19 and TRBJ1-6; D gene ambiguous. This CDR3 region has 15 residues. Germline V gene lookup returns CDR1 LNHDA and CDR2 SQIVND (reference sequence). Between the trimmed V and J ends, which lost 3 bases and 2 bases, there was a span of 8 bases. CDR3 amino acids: CASSIQATYNSPLHF. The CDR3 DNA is TGTGCCAGTAGTATTCAAGCCACCTATAATTCACCCCTCCACTTT.